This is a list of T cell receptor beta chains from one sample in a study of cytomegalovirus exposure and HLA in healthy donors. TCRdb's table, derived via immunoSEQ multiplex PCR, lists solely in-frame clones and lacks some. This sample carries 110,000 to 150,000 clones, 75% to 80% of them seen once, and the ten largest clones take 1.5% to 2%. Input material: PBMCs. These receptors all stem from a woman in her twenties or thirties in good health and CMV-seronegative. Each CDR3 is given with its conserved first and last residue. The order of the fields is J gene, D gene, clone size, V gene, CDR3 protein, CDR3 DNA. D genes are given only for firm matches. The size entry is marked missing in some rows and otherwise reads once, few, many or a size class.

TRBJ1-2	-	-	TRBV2	CASSVPKGGMGGYTF	TGTGCCAGCAGTGTCCCGAAGGGAGGGATGGGTGGCTACACCTTC
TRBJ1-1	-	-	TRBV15	CATSPRETEAFF	TGTGCCACCAGTCCGAGGGAGACTGAAGCTTTCTTT
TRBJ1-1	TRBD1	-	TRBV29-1	CSVEGTGGFEAFF	TGCAGCGTTGAAGGGACAGGGGGTTTCGAAGCTTTCTTT
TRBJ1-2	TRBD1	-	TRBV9	CASSVEDGDRDYGYTF	TGTGCCAGCAGCGTAGAGGATGGGGACAGGGACTATGGCTACACCTTC
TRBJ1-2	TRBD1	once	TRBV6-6	CASKLPGQTENYGYTF	TGTGCCAGCAAACTTCCGGGACAGACAGAAAACTATGGCTACACCTTC
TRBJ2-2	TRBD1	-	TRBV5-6	CASSPGTGAPGELFF	TGTGCCAGCAGCCCCGGGACAGGGGCCCCCGGGGAGCTGTTTTTT
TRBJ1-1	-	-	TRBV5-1	CASGAAGWSLNTEAFF	TGCGCCAGCGGGGCGGCAGGGTGGAGCTTGAACACTGAAGCTTTCTTT
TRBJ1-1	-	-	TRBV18	CASSPSAGDTEAFF	TGTGCCAGCTCACCCTCGGCGGGGGACACTGAAGCTTTCTTT
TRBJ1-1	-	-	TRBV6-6	CASTRPGPRGTEAFF	TGTGCCAGCACCAGACCGGGTCCGCGGGGCACTGAAGCTTTCTTT
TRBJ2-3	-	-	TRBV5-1	CASSPVPPSTDTQYF	TGCGCCAGCAGCCCTGTCCCTCCTAGCACAGATACGCAGTATTTT
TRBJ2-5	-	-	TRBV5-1	CASAPGGLGRETQYF	TGCGCCAGCGCCCCAGGGGGGCTGGGTCGAGAGACCCAGTACTTC
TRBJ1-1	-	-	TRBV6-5	CASSSLGRGRDTEAFF	TGTGCCAGCAGTTCCTTGGGAAGGGGCAGGGACACTGAAGCTTTCTTT
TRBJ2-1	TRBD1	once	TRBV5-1	CASSGGQGWYNEQFF	TGCGCCAGCAGCGGGGGACAGGGGTGGTACAATGAGCAGTTCTTC
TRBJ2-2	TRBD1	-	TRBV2	CASRTGIGELFF	TGTGCCAGCAGGACAGGGATCGGGGAGCTGTTTTTT
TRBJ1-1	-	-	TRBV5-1	CASSLGGPEAFF	TGCGCCAGCAGCTTGGGAGGCCCTGAAGCTTTCTTT
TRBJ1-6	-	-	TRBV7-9	CASSLEAGPYTNSPLHF	TGTGCCAGCAGCTTAGAGGCAGGGCCCTACACTAATTCACCCCTCCACTTT
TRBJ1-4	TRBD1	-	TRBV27	CASSPWTGGDEKLFF	TGTGCCAGCAGTCCATGGACAGGGGGCGATGAAAAACTGTTTTTT
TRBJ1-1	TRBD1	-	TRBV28	CASSDRAMNTEAFF	TGTGCCAGCAGTGACAGGGCCATGAACACTGAAGCTTTCTTT
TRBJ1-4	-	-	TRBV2	CASSDNGQRNEKLFF	TGTGCCAGCAGTGATAATGGACAGCGCAATGAAAAACTGTTTTTT
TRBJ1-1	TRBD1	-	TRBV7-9	CASSATGGLNTEAFF	TGTGCCAGCAGCGCTACAGGGGGTCTGAACACTGAAGCTTTCTTT
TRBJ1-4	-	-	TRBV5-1	CASSLDGQKDEKLFF	TGCGCCAGCAGCTTGGACGGACAGAAGGACGAAAAACTGTTTTTT
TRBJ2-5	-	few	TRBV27	CASSLRAKGVGQETQYF	TGTGCCAGCAGTTTAAGGGCCAAGGGGGTAGGTCAAGAGACCCAGTACTTC